The present T cell receptor beta chain was sequenced within a study of blood T cell repertoires in COVID-19. The wider study: Acute-phase and convalescent COVID-19 samples originated in the United States, Italy and Spain. Sample material is recorded as cDNA or gDNA derived from T cells, B-cell-depleted T cells, or PBMCs.

The length of the CDR3 is 16 residues. Authors' methods: The assay estimated nucleated cells by amplifying reference gene primers. TCRdb keeps only in-frame clones here, not all; method: immunoSEQ multiplex PCR. The V and J calls and clone size are taken from that table; D and trimming were inferred from the DNA. The profile shows 88,000 or so clones, roughly 82% of them singletons. Sequenced sample: peripheral blood. The clonotype comes from a man older than 75 with acute or convalescent COVID-19. The chain combines TRBV1 with TRBJ1-5. TRBV1 represents a pseudogene. This CDR3 reads CTSSQDREGSNQPQHF. In DNA, the CDR3 is TGCACCAGCAGCCAAGATCGCGAGGGTAGCAATCAGCCCCAGCATTTT.